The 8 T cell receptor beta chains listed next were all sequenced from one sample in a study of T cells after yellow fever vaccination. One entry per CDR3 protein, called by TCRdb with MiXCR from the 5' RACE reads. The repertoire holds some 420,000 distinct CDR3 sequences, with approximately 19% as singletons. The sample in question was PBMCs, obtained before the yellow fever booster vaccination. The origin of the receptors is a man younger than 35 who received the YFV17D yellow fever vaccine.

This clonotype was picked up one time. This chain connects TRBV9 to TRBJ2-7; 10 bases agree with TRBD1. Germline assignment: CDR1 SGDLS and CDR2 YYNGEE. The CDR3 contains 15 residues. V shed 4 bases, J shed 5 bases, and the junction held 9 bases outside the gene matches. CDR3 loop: CASSRGGQGLHEQYF. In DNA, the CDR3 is TGTGCCAGCAGCAGAGGGGGACAGGGGCTCCACGAGCAGTACTTC.

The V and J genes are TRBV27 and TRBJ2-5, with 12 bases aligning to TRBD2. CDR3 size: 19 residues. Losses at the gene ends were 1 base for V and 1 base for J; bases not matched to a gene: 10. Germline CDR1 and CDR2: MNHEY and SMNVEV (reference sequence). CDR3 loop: CASSLYASGGAETQETQYF. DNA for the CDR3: TGTGCCAGCAGTTTATATGCTAGCGGGGGGGCGGAGACCCAAGAGACCCAGTACTTC.

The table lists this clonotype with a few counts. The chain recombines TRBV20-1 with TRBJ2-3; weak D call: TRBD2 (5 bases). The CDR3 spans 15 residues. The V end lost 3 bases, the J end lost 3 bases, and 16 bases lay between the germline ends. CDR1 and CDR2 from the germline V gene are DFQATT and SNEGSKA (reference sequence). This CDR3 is CSASPRARRTDTQYF. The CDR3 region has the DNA TGCAGTGCTAGCCCCCGGGCTAGGAGGACAGATACGCAGTATTTT.

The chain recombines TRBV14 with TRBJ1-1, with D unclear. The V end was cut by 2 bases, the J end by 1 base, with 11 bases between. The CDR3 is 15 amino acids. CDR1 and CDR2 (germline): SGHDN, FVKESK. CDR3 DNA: TGTGCCAGCAGCCAACTTGAACGGTCGAACACTGAAGCTTTCTTT. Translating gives CASSQLERSNTEAFF.

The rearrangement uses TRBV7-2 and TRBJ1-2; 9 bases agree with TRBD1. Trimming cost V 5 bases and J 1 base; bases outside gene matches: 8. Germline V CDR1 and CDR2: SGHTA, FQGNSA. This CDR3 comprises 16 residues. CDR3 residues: CASSPGTGRINYGYTF. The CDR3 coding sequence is TGTGCCAGCAGCCCGGGGACAGGGAGAATTAACTATGGCTACACCTTC.

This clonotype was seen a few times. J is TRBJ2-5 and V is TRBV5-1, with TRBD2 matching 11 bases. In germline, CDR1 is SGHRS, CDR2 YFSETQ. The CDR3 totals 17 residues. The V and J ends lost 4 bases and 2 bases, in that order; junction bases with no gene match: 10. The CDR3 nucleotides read TGCGCCAGCAGCCTCGGGACTAGCGGAAAGTCACAAGAGACCCAGTACTTC. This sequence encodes CASSLGTSGKSQETQYF.

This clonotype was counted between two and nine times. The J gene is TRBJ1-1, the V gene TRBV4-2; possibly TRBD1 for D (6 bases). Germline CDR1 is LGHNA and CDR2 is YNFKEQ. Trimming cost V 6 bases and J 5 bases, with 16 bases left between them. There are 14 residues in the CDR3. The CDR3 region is CASRRGGQRTEAFF. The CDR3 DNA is TGTGCCAGCAGGAGGGGGGGCCAGCGGACTGAAGCTTTCTTT.

The DNA of the CDR3 is TGCAGTGCTACCGGGAATGGGGACTATGAGCAGTACTTC. Residues: CSATGNGDYEQYF. The genes are TRBV20-1 and TRBJ2-7, with 7 bases that match TRBD2. The germline CDR1 and CDR2 sequences are DFQATT and SNEGSKA (reference sequence). J was trimmed by 7 bases and V by 4 bases; bases with no gene match: 10. CDR3 length equals 13 residues.